The subject of this entry is one T cell receptor (beta chain). Its antigen remains unidentified. Germline loops: CDR1 LNHDA, CDR2 SQIVND (reference sequence). V trimming: 5 bases; J trimming: 7 bases; junction bases outside the gene matches: 18. The CDR3 loop spans 17 amino acids. Profiled with immunoSEQ multiplex PCR; TCRdb holds only in-frame clones, not every one. The table lists around 49,000 clones, just under 90% of them singletons. This sample was taken from a study of OX40 agonist ivuxolimab in advanced cancers. Study as a whole: A mean age of approximately 64 years, range about 20 to 85, was recorded, and approximately 80% were male. Three dose-escalation patients had partial responses: one with hepatocellular carcinoma and two with cutaneous melanoma.

Whole-study results and caveats: There were also nonresponders showing low normalized T-cell clonal expansion.

The sequence derives from an adult with an advanced solid tumor such as melanoma, head and neck, liver or kidney cancer. This rearrangement joins TRBV19 to TRBJ1-2, with TRBD1 identical over 8 bases. The starting material was CD4+ or CD8+ T cells sorted from blood, obtained in a trial of the OX40 agonist ivuxolimab. This chain's CDR3 is CASSGLTGAIPLGGYTF. CDR3 DNA sequence: TGTGCCAGTAGTGGACTGACAGGGGCGATCCCCCTGGGTGGCTACACCTTC.